Sequencing of this T cell receptor beta chain was carried out in a study of T cells in lung cancer brain metastases. The study's findings and limits: Most clones were lesion-specific, with limited overlap between paired lesions (mean Morisita index around 0.2). The analysis could not control for preoperative corticosteroids affecting T cell infiltration in brain metastases.

V gave up 2 bases and J gave up 0 bases, with 4 bases separating them. The CDR3 length is 13 residues. CDR1 is SGHNT, CDR2 YENEEA, per germline. This clone was detected only a few times. Its antigen is unidentified. Assay used: immunoSEQ multiplex PCR; TCRdb lists only in-frame clones, some missing. Of roughly 5,000 clones in the sample, about 83% were seen once. This chain links TRBV11-3 with TRBJ1-1; D remains unclear. Sequenced: tumor tissue from a brain metastasis. The TCR originated in a woman between 50 and 59 years old with non-small cell lung cancer that had spread to the brain. In DNA form, the CDR3 reads TGTGCCAGCAGCTTACACCTGAACACTGAAGCTTTCTTT. The encoded protein is CASSLHLNTEAFF.